The 14 T cell receptor beta chains in this list originate from one sample, sequenced in a study of shared clonotypes between healthy human individuals. Method: immunoSEQ multiplex PCR; TCRdb's copy keeps in-frame clones and lacks some. This table holds some 2,100,000 clones, approximately 96% found once. Sample: naive CD4+ T cells sorted from blood. Subset specified: CD45RA+ positively selected. The receptors shown here come from a man aged 18 to 30 in good health.

The DNA for the CDR3 is TGCGCCAGCAGCCCCAATGGGGCCAGGGGGTCCGACTATGGCTACACCTTC. Amino acids: CASSPNGARGSDYGYTF. This chain joins TRBV5-1 and TRBJ1-2; 7 nucleotides agree with TRBD1. Germline V lookup: CDR1 SGHRS, CDR2 YFSETQ. CDR3 length: 17 amino acids. V gave up 4 bases and J gave up 3 bases; unmatched junction bases: 15.

Here the CDR3 DNA reads TGTGCCTGGAGTGCGACTAGCGCAGGAAAGGACGGGGAGCTGTTTTTT. Translating gives CAWSATSAGKDGELFF. The rearrangement uses TRBV30 and TRBJ2-2; 8 nucleotides line up with TRBD2. Unmatched junction bases numbered 11, after V lost 1 base and J lost 7 bases. Germline CDR1 and CDR2: GTSNPN and SVGIG (reference sequence). The CDR3 contains 16 residues.

V usage is TRBV19 and J usage is TRBJ2-1, with 11 bases lining up with TRBD2. Germline lookup yields CDR1 LNHDA and CDR2 SQIVND (reference sequence). V was pared by 5 bases and J by 1 base, with 13 bases of the junction left unmatched. The CDR3 length is 19 residues. As DNA, the CDR3 is TGTGCCAGTAGTGGGCTAGCGGGAGGTGCAGGTTATTCCTACAATGAGCAGTTCTTC. Protein product: CASSGLAGGAGYSYNEQFF.

The chain couples TRBV5-6 to TRBJ2-7, with 9 positions matching TRBD1. The CDR3 has 15 residues. CDR1 is SGHDT and CDR2 is YYEEEE in the germline V gene. V lost 0 bases and J lost 3; bases outside the gene matches: 4. CDR3 DNA: TGTGCCAGCAGCTTGGAGGGGACAGGGCTCTACGAGCAGTACTTC. Protein: CASSLEGTGLYEQYF.

J is TRBJ2-2 and V is TRBV28, with D maybe TRBD2 (6 bases). Germline CDR1 and CDR2: MDHEN and SYDVKM. The CDR3 runs 17 residues. V shed 8 bases and J shed 7 bases, with 26 bases lying between them. This CDR3 is CASFGGRTTLEGGELFF. CDR3 coding DNA: TGTGCCAGCTTCGGAGGACGGACTACCTTAGAAGGCGGGGAGCTGTTTTTT.

The table lists this clone with a count of one. The chain uses TRBV21-1 and TRBJ2-7; TRBD1 is taken as the D call from the table, unchecked against the DNA. TRBV21-1 is recorded as a pseudogene. This CDR3 region has 15 residues. The CDR3 loop is CASSRPTGSSYEQYF. For the CDR3, the DNA is TGTGCCAGCAGCAGGCCGACAGGGAGCTCCTACGAGCAGTACTTC.

As for this clone: The same CDR3 can be traced to other DNA sequences in this sample. The genes are TRBV7-3 and TRBJ2-3; D is perhaps TRBD2 (5 bases). Trimming shortened V by 4 bases and J by 0 bases, and 8 bases separated the two germline ends. Germline values: CDR1 SGHTA, CDR2 FQGTGA. This CDR3 is 14 amino acids long. The DNA for the CDR3 is TGTGCCAGCAGCTCAGGACTTAGCACAGATACGCAGTATTTT. It translates to CASSSGLSTDTQYF.

The gene calls are TRBV7-9 and TRBJ2-1; D gene uncertain. This CDR3 has 12 amino acids. Trimming cost V 1 base and J 14 bases, with 12 bases left between them. CDR1 and CDR2 (germline): SEHNR, FQNEAQ (reference sequence). The CDR3 nucleotides are TGTGCCAGCAGCTTAGATCCTAGTTCTAAGTTCTTC. Protein: CASSLDPSSKFF.

This clone was detected once. This rearrangement joins TRBV11-2 to TRBJ2-2; the match to TRBD1 covers 8 bases. Germline trimming cut 5 bases from V and 6 bases from J; bases unmatched to any gene: 5. The CDR3 is made up of 14 amino acids. Germline V gene data show CDR1 as SGHAT and CDR2 as FQNNGV. The CDR3 reads CASSTQGAAGELFF. The DNA of the CDR3 is TGTGCCAGCAGCACCCAGGGGGCTGCCGGGGAGCTGTTTTTT. Filled out from reference TRBV11-2 and TRBJ2-2, the complete variable domain reads EAGVAQSPRYKIIEKRQSVAFWCNPISGHATLYWYQQILGQGPKLLIQFQNNGVVDDSQLPKDRFSAERLKGVDSTLKIQPAKLEDSAVYLCASSTQGAAGELFFGEGSRLTVL.

The chain employs TRBV4-3 and TRBJ2-2; D is ambiguous. The CDR3 is made up of 16 amino acids. V lost 0 bases and J 5 bases, leaving 13 bases between the germline ends. Germline V gene lookup returns CDR1 LGHNA and CDR2 YSLEER. CDR3 coding DNA: TGCGCCAGCAGCCAAGATGAGCTGTGGAAAACCGGGGAGCTGTTTTTT. This codes for CASSQDELWKTGELFF.

The chain joins TRBV7-2 to TRBJ2-2; perhaps D is TRBD1 or TRBD2 (5 bases each). V was clipped by 1 base and J by 7 bases, with 7 bases between them. Germline V gene sequence: CDR1 SGHTA, CDR2 FQGNSA. CDR3 size: 13 residues. The CDR3 nucleotides read TGTGCCAGCAGCTTAGAGGGACGCGGGGAGCTGTTTTTT. This codes for CASSLEGRGELFF.

As for this clone: At the DNA level, this CDR3 is encoded by other sequences in the same sample as well. The CDR3 DNA reads as TGTGCCAGCAGCCCAACAGGGATGAACACTGAAGCTTTCTTT. It is translated as CASSPTGMNTEAFF. The chain couples TRBV7-2 to TRBJ1-1, with D possibly matching TRBD1 (6 bases). This CDR3 comprises 14 residues. The V end lost 5 bases, the J end lost 0 bases, and 10 bases lay between the germline ends. Germline CDR1 and CDR2: SGHTA and FQGNSA.

A single count supports this clone. The CDR3 loop is CASRRTLAGVVTGELFF. In DNA form, the CDR3 reads TGTGCCAGTAGGCGCACGCTAGCGGGAGTTGTCACCGGGGAGCTGTTTTTT. The V call is TRBV19, the J call TRBJ2-2; TRBD2 matches 10 bases. Looked up from germline, CDR1 is LNHDA and CDR2 is SQIVND (reference sequence). The V segment lost 6 bases and the J segment 4 bases; nucleotides outside the gene matches: 11. This CDR3 is built from 17 residues.

The chain carries TRBV18 and TRBJ2-7; D might be TRBD1 or TRBD2, each matching 5 bases. The V end was cut by 6 bases, the J end by 0 bases, with 18 bases between. The CDR3 is made up of 16 amino acids. Germline V gene sequence: CDR1 KGHSH, CDR2 LQKENI. The CDR3 coding sequence is TGTGCCAGCTCGCTTGGGACGCCGAGGAGCTCCTACGAGCAGTACTTC. Residues: CASSLGTPRSSYEQYF.